What follows describes a single T cell receptor beta chain. Clones were sequenced by immunoSEQ multiplex PCR, and TCRdb holds only the in-frame ones, with some missing. This table holds about 230,000 clones, 75% to 85% found once. The data were obtained in a study of blood T cell repertoires in COVID-19. Study details: Collection of acute and convalescent COVID-19 samples took place in the United States, Italy and Spain. Sample material is recorded as cDNA or gDNA derived from T cells, B-cell-depleted T cells, or PBMCs.

Seattle enrolled patients during active infection and tracked them longitudinally. Source material: peripheral blood. This TCR was recovered from a young woman with COVID-19, enrolled during active disease.

The CDR3 coding sequence is TGTGCCAGCAGTTTAAGGCTCGGGGAGCAGTTCTTC. Translating gives CASSLRLGEQFF. This rearrangement joins TRBV27 to TRBJ2-1; D remains ambiguous. CDR1 and CDR2 from the germline V gene are MNHEY and SMNVEV (reference sequence). CDR3 length: 12 residues. The V gene lost 2 bases and the J gene lost 10 bases, with 9 bases spanning the gap.